Below, one T cell receptor (beta chain) is given with its context. This entry is derived from a study of blood T cell repertoires in COVID-19. Clones were read by immunoSEQ multiplex PCR, and TCRdb kept only the in-frame ones, dropping some. The table records roughly 200,000 clones, 82% of them present only once. V was pared by 5 bases and J by 5 bases, with 12 bases between. CDR1 SGHVS and CDR2 FQNEAQ come from the germline V gene. The CDR3 length is 13 residues. In terms of age and location, participants ranged from roughly 18 to 90 years and lived in about two dozen US areas. Clinical history reported by participants formed the basis on which cohorts were assigned.

Material: PBMCs or T cells enriched from blood (not recorded which). The chain is built from TRBV7-8 and TRBJ2-5, with D unresolved. This receptor was identified in a woman aged 60-70 years with acute COVID-19. DNA for the CDR3: TGTGCCAGCAGCCGTCCGTTCGGGGAGACCCAGTACTTC. Amino acid sequence: CASSRPFGETQYF.